This is a list of T cell receptor beta chains from one sample in a study of T cell responses to AZD1222 COVID-19 vaccine. This table comes from immunoSEQ multiplex PCR, and its TCRdb copy is limited to in-frame clones, with some not included. The sample has fewer than 130,000 clones, 80% to 95% seen once. This specimen was peripheral blood, taken on day 0 of AZD1222 vaccination. The origin of the receptors is an adult in good health. Both conserved end residues are part of each CDR3. D genes are given only for firm matches. Clone size is stated in some rows and not others, as once, few, many or a class when expanded.

v_gene: TRBV9; abundance: .; j_gene: TRBJ1-6; d_gene: .; CDR3nt: TGTGCCAGCAGCGGGGACAAACAGGGTTCGGATAATTCACCCCTCCACTTT; CDR3aa: CASSGDKQGSDNSPLHF
v_gene: TRBV27; abundance: .; j_gene: TRBJ1-1; d_gene: .; CDR3nt: TGTGCCAGCAGTTTATACGGGAACACTGAAGCTTTCTTT; CDR3aa: CASSLYGNTEAFF
v_gene: TRBV6-5; abundance: .; j_gene: TRBJ1-2; d_gene: .; CDR3nt: TGTGCCAGCAGTTCCCCTAGGTACCGGGGCTATGGCTACACCTTC; CDR3aa: CASSSPRYRGYGYTF
v_gene: TRBV7-9; abundance: .; j_gene: TRBJ1-5; d_gene: TRBD1; CDR3nt: TGTGCCAGCAGCGCCGGGACAGGGGTGTTCCAGCCCCAGCATTTT; CDR3aa: CASSAGTGVFQPQHF
v_gene: TRBV28; abundance: .; j_gene: TRBJ2-5; d_gene: .; CDR3nt: TGTGCCAGCAGCGGAAGTGTGGCCCAGTACTTC; CDR3aa: CASSGSVAQYF
v_gene: TRBV28; abundance: .; j_gene: TRBJ2-2; d_gene: TRBD2; CDR3nt: TGTGCCAGCCAGAGCGGGACTAGCGGGGGGATGTACACCGGGGAGCTGTTTTTT; CDR3aa: CASQSGTSGGMYTGELFF
v_gene: TRBV28; abundance: .; j_gene: TRBJ1-5; d_gene: .; CDR3nt: TGTGCCAGCAGTTTAGGTGGCGGTCGGTTCTATAGCAATCAGCCCCAGCATTTT; CDR3aa: CASSLGGGRFYSNQPQHF
v_gene: TRBV28; abundance: .; j_gene: TRBJ1-6; d_gene: .; CDR3nt: TGTGCCAGCAGCCGATTCAAGGTATCACCCCTCCACTTT; CDR3aa: CASSRFKVSPLHF
v_gene: TRBV19; abundance: .; j_gene: TRBJ1-1; d_gene: .; CDR3nt: TGTGCCAGTAGTTCGGGGGGGGTCCCCACTGAAGCTTTCTTT; CDR3aa: CASSSGGVPTEAFF
v_gene: TRBV12-3/TRBV12-4; abundance: .; j_gene: TRBJ1-2; d_gene: .; CDR3nt: TGTGCCAGCAGTCCCGGTTCCGATGGCTACACCTTC; CDR3aa: CASSPGSDGYTF
v_gene: TRBV5-4; abundance: .; j_gene: TRBJ2-2; d_gene: .; CDR3nt: TGTGCCAGCAGCCAGAGGATGGGGTCAGGGCTGAACACCGGGGAGCTGTTTTTT; CDR3aa: CASSQRMGSGLNTGELFF
v_gene: TRBV27; abundance: .; j_gene: TRBJ2-7; d_gene: .; CDR3nt: TGTGCCAGCAGCCGATCCCTGGGACCCTACGAGCAGTACTTC; CDR3aa: CASSRSLGPYEQYF
v_gene: TRBV4-1; abundance: .; j_gene: TRBJ1-5; d_gene: TRBD1; CDR3nt: TGCGCCAGCAGCCAAGACAGGGGGTATAGCAATCAGCCCCAGCATTTT; CDR3aa: CASSQDRGYSNQPQHF
v_gene: TRBV9; abundance: .; j_gene: TRBJ1-5; d_gene: .; CDR3nt: TGTGCCAGCGAGCGGAATGAGGCAGCCAGCAATCAGCCCCAGCATTTT; CDR3aa: CASERNEAASNQPQHF
v_gene: TRBV7-9; abundance: .; j_gene: TRBJ1-1; d_gene: .; CDR3nt: TGTGCCAGCAGCTTCGAGACAACCCCTGAAGCTTTCTTT; CDR3aa: CASSFETTPEAFF
v_gene: TRBV11-3; abundance: .; j_gene: TRBJ2-1; d_gene: TRBD2; CDR3nt: TGTGCCAGCAGCTTAACTAGCGGGGGCTACAATGAGCAGTTCTTC; CDR3aa: CASSLTSGGYNEQFF
v_gene: TRBV3-1/TRBV3-2; abundance: .; j_gene: TRBJ2-7; d_gene: TRBD2; CDR3nt: TGTGCCAGCAGCCGGAGCGGGGCCTCCTACGAGCAGTACTTC; CDR3aa: CASSRSGASYEQYF
v_gene: TRBV11-2; abundance: .; j_gene: TRBJ2-1; d_gene: TRBD2; CDR3nt: TGTGCCAGCAGCTTAGCTGGGATGAGCGGGGGGGCCCGTAATGAGCAGTTCTTC; CDR3aa: CASSLAGMSGGARNEQFF
v_gene: TRBV19; abundance: .; j_gene: TRBJ1-1; d_gene: .; CDR3nt: TGTGCCAGTACCAGTATCGGGGGAAGACAGATGAACACTGAAGCTTTCTTT; CDR3aa: CASTSIGGRQMNTEAFF
v_gene: TRBV18; abundance: few; j_gene: TRBJ2-2; d_gene: .; CDR3nt: TGTGCCAGCTCACCACCGGACTGGGTAACCGGGGAGCTGTTTTTT; CDR3aa: CASSPPDWVTGELFF
v_gene: TRBV19; abundance: .; j_gene: TRBJ1-5; d_gene: .; CDR3nt: TGTGCCAGTTGGGACGGTCAGCGCAATCAGCCCCAGCATTTT; CDR3aa: CASWDGQRNQPQHF
v_gene: TRBV30; abundance: .; j_gene: TRBJ1-5; d_gene: .; CDR3nt: TGTGCCTGGGGGGTTCAGGGCAATCAGCCCCAGCATTTT; CDR3aa: CAWGVQGNQPQHF
v_gene: TRBV9; abundance: .; j_gene: TRBJ1-3; d_gene: TRBD1; CDR3nt: TGTGCCAGCAGCGCAACAGGGGGCTCTGGAAACACCATATATTTT; CDR3aa: CASSATGGSGNTIYF
v_gene: TRBV10-2; abundance: .; j_gene: TRBJ2-2; d_gene: .; CDR3nt: TGCGCCAGCATTTTCGAGAACACCGGGGAGCTGTTTTTT; CDR3aa: CASIFENTGELFF
v_gene: TRBV3-1/TRBV3-2; abundance: .; j_gene: TRBJ2-1; d_gene: .; CDR3nt: TGTGCCAGCAGCCAAGCCGAGGGGGTCAGACTTTTCTTC; CDR3aa: CASSQAEGVRLFF
v_gene: TRBV12-5; abundance: .; j_gene: TRBJ2-5; d_gene: .; CDR3nt: TGTGCTAGCGCTCGGGACTCCCAGGTAGAGACCCAGTACTTC; CDR3aa: CASARDSQVETQYF
v_gene: TRBV5-1; abundance: once; j_gene: TRBJ2-1; d_gene: .; CDR3nt: TGCGCCAGCAGCCCAACCATACTAGCTGGTGAGCAGTTCTTC; CDR3aa: CASSPTILAGEQFF
v_gene: TRBV9; abundance: few; j_gene: TRBJ1-6; d_gene: .; CDR3nt: TGTGCCAGCAGCCCCCGGGAGGGTAATTCACCCCTCCACTTT; CDR3aa: CASSPREGNSPLHF
v_gene: TRBV5-1; abundance: .; j_gene: TRBJ1-2; d_gene: TRBD1; CDR3nt: TGCGCCAGCAGCTTTTCCGACAGGGGGCGAACTGGCTACACCTTC; CDR3aa: CASSFSDRGRTGYTF
v_gene: TRBV19; abundance: once; j_gene: TRBJ2-3; d_gene: .; CDR3nt: TGTGCCAGCAGAGCACATAGTAGCGGCGCAGATACGCAGTATTTT; CDR3aa: CASRAHSSGADTQYF
v_gene: TRBV30; abundance: once; j_gene: TRBJ1-6; d_gene: TRBD1; CDR3nt: TGTGCCTACCGACAGGGGGCGAGTTCACCCCTCCACTTT; CDR3aa: CAYRQGASSPLHF
v_gene: TRBV7-9; abundance: .; j_gene: TRBJ1-6; d_gene: .; CDR3nt: TGTGCCAGCAGCCAAGCCACCCCGAGAGCAAATTCACCCCTCCACTTT; CDR3aa: CASSQATPRANSPLHF
v_gene: TRBV5-6; abundance: .; j_gene: TRBJ1-1; d_gene: .; CDR3nt: TGTGCCAGCAGGCGGGAGGGCGGGAGTGAAGCTTTCTTT; CDR3aa: CASRREGGSEAFF
v_gene: TRBV6-5; abundance: .; j_gene: TRBJ1-4; d_gene: .; CDR3nt: TGTGCCAGCAGAAGACAGGACGGGGCTAATGAAAAACTGTTTTTT; CDR3aa: CASRRQDGANEKLFF
v_gene: TRBV30; abundance: .; j_gene: TRBJ1-5; d_gene: .; CDR3nt: TGTGCCTGGAGTAGGGCAGGGATTGTGAGCAATCAGCCCCAGCATTTT; CDR3aa: CAWSRAGIVSNQPQHF
v_gene: TRBV28; abundance: .; j_gene: TRBJ1-3; d_gene: .; CDR3nt: TGTGCCAGCAGTTTAGACGGAAGCTCTGGAAACACCATATATTTT; CDR3aa: CASSLDGSSGNTIYF
v_gene: TRBV27; abundance: .; j_gene: TRBJ2-3; d_gene: .; CDR3nt: TGTGCCAGCAGTTTATACTCTAGCACAGATACGCAGTATTTT; CDR3aa: CASSLYSSTDTQYF
v_gene: TRBV7-2; abundance: .; j_gene: TRBJ1-4; d_gene: .; CDR3nt: TGTGCCAGCAGTCGGACGGGGTTTGGGGACGTAAAACTGTTTTTT; CDR3aa: CASSRTGFGDVKLFF
v_gene: TRBV7-2; abundance: .; j_gene: TRBJ1-2; d_gene: TRBD1; CDR3nt: TGTGCCAGCAGCTTAGCGACAGGGGGAAACTATGGCTACACCTTC; CDR3aa: CASSLATGGNYGYTF
v_gene: TRBV7-2; abundance: .; j_gene: TRBJ1-3; d_gene: .; CDR3nt: TGTGCCAGCAGCTTAGGTGGGGTTGGAAACACCATATATTTT; CDR3aa: CASSLGGVGNTIYF
v_gene: TRBV19; abundance: .; j_gene: TRBJ2-2; d_gene: TRBD1; CDR3nt: TGTGCCAGTAGTAGGGCCCCGGGACAGGGTTCCGGGGAGCTGTTTTTT; CDR3aa: CASSRAPGQGSGELFF
v_gene: TRBV5-4; abundance: .; j_gene: TRBJ2-7; d_gene: .; CDR3nt: TGTGCCAGCAGCATAGGCGGGTCAGCCTACGAGCAGTACTTC; CDR3aa: CASSIGGSAYEQYF